Here is one T cell receptor beta chain with its context. Its antigen is unknown. With 5 bases clipped from V and 3 bases from J, the junction kept 7 bases outside the gene matches. The CDR3 has 16 residues. From germline, CDR1 is LNHDA and CDR2 SQIVND (reference sequence). The data stem from a study of shared clonotypes between healthy human individuals. Study overall: Donors were two women and three men aged 18 to 49. Notes on the study in general: Generation probabilities of non-shared clonotypes were lower (relative to those shared by all four donors). Among a few donors, roughly 5% of naive CD4 clonotypes were found in common.

CD45RA-negative memory and CD45RA+ naive subsets were split from the CD4+ cells. Profiled with immunoSEQ multiplex PCR; TCRdb holds only in-frame clones, not every one. The sample contains millions of clones, over 85% of which appear only once. The chain has TRBV19 and TRBJ1-6, with 7 bases identical to TRBD1. The sequence came from a man between 18 and 29 years old in good health. Sequences were obtained from naive CD4+ T cells sorted from blood. Stated subset: CD45RA+ positively selected. The CDR3 region has the DNA TGTGCCAGTAGTGTGTCAGGGACAGACTATAATTCACCCCTCCACTTT. Protein sequence: CASSVSGTDYNSPLHF.